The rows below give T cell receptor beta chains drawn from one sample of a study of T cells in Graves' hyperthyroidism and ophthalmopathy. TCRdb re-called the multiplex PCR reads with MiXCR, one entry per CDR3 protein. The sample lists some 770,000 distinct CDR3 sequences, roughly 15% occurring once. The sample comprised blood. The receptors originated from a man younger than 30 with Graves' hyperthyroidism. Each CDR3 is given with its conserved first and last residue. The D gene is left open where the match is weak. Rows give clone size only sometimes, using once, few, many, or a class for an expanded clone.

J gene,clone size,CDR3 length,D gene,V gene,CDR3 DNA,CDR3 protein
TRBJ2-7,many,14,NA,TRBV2,TGTGCCAGCAGTCCCGGGGGACAGATCTACGAGCAGTACTTC,CASSPGGQIYEQYF
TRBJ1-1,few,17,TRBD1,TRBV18,TGTGCCAGCTCACCACGTATCAGGGGGGCCGGGGACACTGAAGCTTTCTTT,CASSPRIRGAGDTEAFF
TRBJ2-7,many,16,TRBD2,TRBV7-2,TGTGCCAGCAGCTTAGGACTAGCGGGGCACTCCTACGAGCAGTACTTC,CASSLGLAGHSYEQYF
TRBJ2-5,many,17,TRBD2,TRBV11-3,TGTGCCAGCAGCCGTAGACTAGCGGGATTGTACCAAGAGACCCAGTACTTC,CASSRRLAGLYQETQYF
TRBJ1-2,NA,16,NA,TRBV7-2,TGTGCCAGCAGCTTAGCGACAACTGGGACTAACTATGGCTACACCTTC,CASSLATTGTNYGYTF
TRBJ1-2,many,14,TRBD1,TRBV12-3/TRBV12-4,TGTGCCAGCAGTCCCCCCGGGACAGAGTATGGCTACACCTTC,CASSPPGTEYGYTF
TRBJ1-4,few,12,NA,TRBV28,TGTGCCAAGAGGGAAACCAGGGAAAAACTGTTTTTT,CAKRETREKLFF
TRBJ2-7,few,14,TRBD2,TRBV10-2,TGCGCCAGCTTTACCCCTAGCGGGCTATACGAGCAGTACTTC,CASFTPSGLYEQYF
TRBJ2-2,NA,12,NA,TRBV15,TGTGCCACCAGCACTAGAACCGGGGAGCCGTTTTTT,CATSTRTGEPFF
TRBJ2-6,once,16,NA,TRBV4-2,TGTGCCAGCAGTCCCTCGACGGCTACTGGGGCCAACGTCCTGACTTTC,CASSPSTATGANVLTF
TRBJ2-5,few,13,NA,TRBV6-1,TGTGCCAGCAGTGAACTCCCGGGCGGGACCCAGTACTTC,CASSELPGGTQYF
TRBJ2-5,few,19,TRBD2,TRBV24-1,TGTGCCACCAGTGAACACCCGGGACTAGCGGGAGGGCCTGGAGAGACCCAGTACTTC,CATSEHPGLAGGPGETQYF
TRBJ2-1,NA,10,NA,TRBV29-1,TGCAGCGTTGGCTGGGATGAGCAGTTCTTC,CSVGWDEQFF
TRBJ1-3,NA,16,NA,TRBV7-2,TGTGCCAGCAGCTTAGCGGGGGTGCATTCTGGAAACACCATATATTTT,CASSLAGVHSGNTIYF
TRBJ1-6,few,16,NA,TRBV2,TGTGCCAGCAGTGCCACGGGAGGTCTTTGGAATTCACCCCTCCACTTT,CASSATGGLWNSPLHF
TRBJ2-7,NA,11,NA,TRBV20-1,TGCAGTGCCCAGGGGTCCTACGAGCAGTACTTC,CSAQGSYEQYF
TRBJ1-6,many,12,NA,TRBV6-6,TGTGCCAGCAGTTACAGGAGATCACCCCTCCACTTT,CASSYRRSPLHF
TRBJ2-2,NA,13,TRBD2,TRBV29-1,TGCAGCGCCGGGGGGGGTCCAACCGGGGAGCTGTTTTTT,CSAGGGPTGELFF
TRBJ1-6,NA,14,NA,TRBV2,TGTGCCAGCAGGGTCCCTCTCTGGAATTCACCCCTCCACTTT,CASRVPLWNSPLHF
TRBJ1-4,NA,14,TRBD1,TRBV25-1,TGTGCCAGCAGTGAAACAGGGGTACGAGAAAAACTGTTTTTT,CASSETGVREKLFF
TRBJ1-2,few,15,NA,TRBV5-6,TGTGCCAGCAGCTTGCTACAGGGACACCCTTATGGCTACACCTTC,CASSLLQGHPYGYTF
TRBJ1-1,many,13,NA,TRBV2,TGTGCCAGCAACAGGCTTACGAACACTGAAGCTTTCTTT,CASNRLTNTEAFF
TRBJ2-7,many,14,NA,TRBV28,TGTGCCAGCAGTCCGACCCCCGGGACTTCCGAGCAGTACTTC,CASSPTPGTSEQYF
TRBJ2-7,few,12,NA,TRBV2,TGTGCCAGCACAGGAGAGGAATACGAGCAGTACTTC,CASTGEEYEQYF
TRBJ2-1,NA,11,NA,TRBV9,TGTGCCAGCAGCGATCAATATGAGCAGTTCTTC,CASSDQYEQFF
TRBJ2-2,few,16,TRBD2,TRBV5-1,TGCGCCAGCGCGTTACTACTAGCGGGTAACACCGGGGAGCTGTTTTTT,CASALLLAGNTGELFF
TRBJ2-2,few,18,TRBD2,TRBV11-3,TGTGCCAGCAGCTTATATAGCGGGAGAGCGGGCTCCACCGGGGAGCTGTTTTTT,CASSLYSGRAGSTGELFF
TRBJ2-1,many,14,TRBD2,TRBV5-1,TGCGCCAGCAGCTTGGGGACTAGGGGTGAAGAGCAGTTCTTC,CASSLGTRGEEQFF
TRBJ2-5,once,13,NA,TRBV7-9,TGTGCCAGCAGCTTAGGGAACCCCGGGGTTCAGTACTTC,CASSLGNPGVQYF
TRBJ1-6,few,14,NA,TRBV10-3,TGTGCCATCAGTGGAGGAGGGGGTAATTCACCCCTCCACTTT,CAISGGGGNSPLHF
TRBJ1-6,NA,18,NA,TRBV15,TGTGCCACCAGCAGAGATCGGGCAGGAAGGGACTATAATTCACCCCTCCACTTT,CATSRDRAGRDYNSPLHF
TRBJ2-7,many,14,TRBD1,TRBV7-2,TGTGCCAGCAGCTTACGGCAGGGGGTGAACGAGCAGTACTTC,CASSLRQGVNEQYF
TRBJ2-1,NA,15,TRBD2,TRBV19,TGTGCCAGTAGTCTAGCGGGAGGGCCTTTCAATGAGCAGTTCTTC,CASSLAGGPFNEQFF
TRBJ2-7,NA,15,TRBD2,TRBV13,TGTGCCAGCAGCTCGGGACTAGCGGCGGCCTACGAGCAGTACTTC,CASSSGLAAAYEQYF
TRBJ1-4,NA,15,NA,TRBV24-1,TGTGCCACCAGTGAGTCGGGACCCCTGGTTGAAAAACTGTTTTTT,CATSESGPLVEKLFF
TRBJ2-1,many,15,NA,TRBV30,TGTGCCTGGAGTGTACGTGCCAGCTCCTACAATGAGCAGTTCTTC,CAWSVRASSYNEQFF
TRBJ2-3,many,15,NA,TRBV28,TGTGCCAGCAGTTTGGGTGGAGCGGTCGCAGATACGCAGTATTTT,CASSLGGAVADTQYF